This T cell receptor (beta chain) originates from a study of cytomegalovirus exposure and HLA in healthy donors. Study in general: Early released data had about 80 million unique TCRs, all coming from HLA-typed donors. General study results and limits: V- and J-gene trimming of TCR beta was linked (in a later analysis) to a missense DCLRE1C variant. Earlier analysis yielded a pattern in which most TCR beta V segments were productive about 87% or about 30% of the time.

Germline CDR1 MNHEY, CDR2 SVGAGI. Unmatched junction bases numbered 12, after V lost 4 bases and J lost 4 bases. This CDR3 region has 16 residues. For this clone: Its antigen remains unidentified. The sample holds other DNA sequences that translate to the same CDR3.

PCR primers comprised 60 Vbeta and 13 Jbeta primers. TCRdb's table, derived via immunoSEQ multiplex PCR, lists solely in-frame clones and lacks some. The sample lists some 180,000 clones; around 70% were seen once. The chain couples TRBV6-5 to TRBJ2-5; 7 bases fit TRBD2. The TCR sequence derives from a male donor in good health and CMV-seronegative. The specimen sequenced was PBMCs. CDR3 sequence: CASSSWYRGEGETQYF. The CDR3 DNA sequence: TGTGCCAGCAGTTCGTGGTATCGGGGGGAGGGAGAGACCCAGTACTTC.